These 15 T cell receptor beta chains came from one sample sequenced in a study of breast tumors, draining lymph nodes, adjacent tissues. Samples came from axillary lymph nodes draining the breast cancer. TCRdb redid the calling of the multiplex PCR reads with MiXCR, one entry per CDR3 protein. The sample yields fewer than 150,000 distinct CDR3 sequences, about 20% seen once. The specimen was axillary lymph node tissue. These receptors all stem from a female donor with breast cancer. Some clones in this sample may be carry-over from other donors' samples.

Details on this clonotype: Given a much more abundant clone one base away, this may be a read error. V is TRBV19 and J is TRBJ1-2; no firm D call. The CDR3 has 17 amino acids. The germline V gene encodes CDR1 LNHDA and CDR2 SQIVND (reference sequence). CDR3 nucleotides: TGTGCCAATAGTATAGCTTCGTGGGCACCTGCGGACTATGGCTACACCTTC. This codes for CANSIASWAPADYGYTF. The variable domain in full, with the rest retrieved from reference TRBV19 and TRBJ1-2, is DGGITQSPKYLFRKEGQNVTLSCEQNLNHDAMYWYRQDPGQGLRLIYYSQIVNDFQKGDIAEGYSVSREKKESFPLTVTSAQKNPTAFYLCANSIASWAPADYGYTFGSGTRLTVV.

This clonotype was observed at least ten times. The rearrangement links TRBV5-1 to TRBJ2-7; D not certain. Germline assignment: CDR1 SGHRS and CDR2 YFSETQ. The CDR3 is 14 amino acids. Trimming shortened V by 0 bases and J by 4 bases, and 11 bases separated the two germline ends. The CDR3 DNA is TGCGCCAGCAGCTTGGTTCAGGCCGATTACGAGCAGTACTTC. It is translated as CASSLVQADYEQYF.

The CDR3 DNA reads as TGTGCCAGCGTGACACAGGTGGCCGGCACCATATATTTT. It specifies CASVTQVAGTIYF. V and J are TRBV6-2 or TRBV6-3 and TRBJ1-3, with D perhaps matching TRBD1 (5 bases). Germline V gene data show CDR1 as MNHEY and CDR2 as SVGEGT. The CDR3 runs to 13 residues. V was pared by 8 bases and J by 9 bases, with 17 bases between.

This clonotype was picked up many times. The V gene is TRBV15, the J gene TRBJ2-3; TRBD1 matches at 10 bases. The CDR3 runs to 16 residues. CDR1 and CDR2 (germline): LNHNV, YYDKDF (reference sequence). After removal of 1 base from V and 2 bases from J, the junction contained 3 bases not matched to a gene. The DNA of the CDR3 is TGTGCCACCAGCAGAGGGGACAGGGGATACACAGATACGCAGTATTTT. Its protein product is CATSRGDRGYTDTQYF.

This clonotype has only a few counts. A much larger clone is a single base away; this may be a read error. V gene TRBV30 combines with J gene TRBJ2-7; D is undetermined. The CDR3 totals 11 residues. V lost 0 bases, J lost 8 bases, and 8 bases lay in between. The germline V gene encodes CDR1 GTSNPN and CDR2 SVGIG (reference sequence). The CDR3 DNA reads as TGTGCCTGGAGTGTAAGGTACCAGCAGTACTTC. Protein product: CAWSVRYQQYF.

This clonotype was counted ten times or more. This chain joins TRBV4-2 and TRBJ2-1; D possibly corresponds to TRBD2 (6 bases). The germline V and J ends were trimmed by 4 bases and 9 bases, with 25 bases remaining between them. CDR3 length equals 17 residues. Germline CDR1 LGHNA, CDR2 YNFKEQ. The CDR3, as DNA: TGTGCCAGCAGCCCCTTGCCCCACGGGAGCCCTTGGGGTGAGCAGTTCTTC. Translated: CASSPLPHGSPWGEQFF.

This clonotype has a count of ten or more. The chain couples TRBV6-2 or TRBV6-3 to TRBJ2-3; weak D call: TRBD1 (6 bases). The CDR3 length is 14 residues. The germline V and J ends were trimmed by 11 bases and 2 bases, with 17 bases remaining between them. Germline-derived CDR1 and CDR2 are MNHEY and SVGEGT. CDR3 nucleotide sequence: TGTGCCTGCCATTCGGACAGAATCACAGATACGCAGTATTTT. Translation: CACHSDRITDTQYF.

This clonotype occurred many times. V gene TRBV4-1 combines with J gene TRBJ2-5; D might be TRBD1 or TRBD2, each matching 5 bases. The CDR3 contains 13 residues. With 5 bases removed from V and 4 bases from J, the gap between germline ends came to 11 bases. CDR1 MGHRA and CDR2 YSYEKL come from the germline V gene. This CDR3 is CASSNPGGETQYF. The CDR3 nucleotides read TGCGCCAGCAGCAACCCTGGGGGAGAGACCCAGTACTTC.

This clonotype was recorded only once. With a much larger clone just one base away, this may be a read error. The chain is built from TRBV7-9 and TRBJ2-7; a weak D match, TRBD2 (6 bases). CDR3 length equals 14 residues. The V gene's germline CDR1 is SEHNR and CDR2 FQNEAQ (reference sequence). Trimming left V 8 bases short and J 0 bases short, with 14 bases between. The DNA of the CDR3 is TGTGCCAGCGGCCCGGGACTGCGCTCCTACGAGCAGTACTTC. Translated: CASGPGLRSYEQYF.

For this clonotype: Since a much larger clone is just one base distant, this may be a read error. The chain carries TRBV7-2 and TRBJ1-5, with D maybe TRBD1 (5 bases). The CDR3 is 15 amino acids. CDR1 is SGHTA and CDR2 is FQGNSA in the germline V gene. The CDR3 here is CAGSLASVGVQPQHF. The DNA of the CDR3 is TGTGCCGGCAGCTTAGCTTCAGTAGGGGTTCAGCCCCAGCATTTT.

This clonotype showed up many times. The chain links TRBV20-1 to TRBJ2-3; D is unclear. The CDR3 is 16 amino acids. Per the germline V gene, CDR1 is DFQATT and CDR2 is SNEGSKA (reference sequence). Trimming left V 4 bases short and J 0 bases short, with 17 bases between. CDR3 region: CSANDRSAQSTDTQYF. The CDR3 region has the DNA TGCAGTGCTAACGATAGGTCGGCCCAAAGCACAGATACGCAGTATTTT.

This clonotype was recorded many times. This chain joins TRBV10-3 and TRBJ2-1, with D perhaps matching TRBD2 (5 bases). Trimming took 2 bases from V and 9 from J, leaving 14 bases between them. CDR1 is ENHRY and CDR2 is SYGVKD in the germline V gene. The CDR3 is 14 amino acids. CDR3: CAISETEGQTEQFF. The CDR3 DNA reads as TGTGCCATCAGTGAGACAGAGGGTCAGACTGAGCAGTTCTTC.

The table lists this clonotype with many counts. The V call is TRBV5-1, the J call TRBJ2-1; 8 positions agree with TRBD2. CDR1 is SGHRS and CDR2 is YFSETQ in the germline V gene. Trimming took 4 bases from V and 5 from J; bases not matched to a gene: 8. There are 15 residues in the CDR3. CDR3 sequence reads: CASSRGGGEDNEQFF. CDR3 DNA sequence: TGCGCCAGCAGCCGGGGGGGGGGAGAGGACAATGAGCAGTTCTTC.

Details on this clonotype: This may be a read error: a much more frequent sequence differs by one nucleotide. V is TRBV7-9 and J is TRBJ2-2; 11 bases are shared with TRBD2. The V gene's germline CDR1 is SEHNR and CDR2 FQNEAQ (reference sequence). The CDR3 has 19 residues. The CDR3 nucleotides are TGTGCCAGCAGCTTACGCCGGGGATCTAGCGGGAGGCAAGGCGGGGAGCTGGTTTTT. Encoded protein: CASSLRRGSSGRQGGELVF.

In its sample, this clonotype was seen many times. The gene calls are TRBV19 and TRBJ2-7; TRBD1 matches at 9 bases. CDR3 size: 14 residues. With V trimmed by 7 bases and J by 5 bases, 9 bases remained unmatched. The germline gives CDR1 LNHDA, CDR2 SQIVND (reference sequence). CDR3 nucleotides: TGTGCCAGTAAAGGTACAGGGGGCTTAAACGAGCAGTACTTC. It translates to CASKGTGGLNEQYF.